Below, 31 T cell receptor beta chains from the same sample are listed, as sequenced in a study of blood T cells in healthy people across ages. With a J-beta primer mix and a sample-barcoded 5' primer, a second PCR ran 7 to 11 cycles. MiXCR, run by TCRdb on the 5' RACE reads, gives a single entry per CDR3 protein. Of hundreds of thousands of distinct CDR3 sequences listed, around 30% are singletons. The specimen was blood. The source is a woman over 75 in good health.

The gene calls are TRBV20-1 and TRBJ2-5, with a weak D call TRBD1 (5 bases). The J call is doubtful: the DNA matches TRBJ2-7 better. The CDR3 spans 13 residues. Germline CDR1 and CDR2: DFQATT and SNEGSKA (reference sequence). The CDR3 sequence is CSASLQAIYEQYF. The CDR3 DNA reads TGCAGTGCTAGCTTACAGGCCATCTACGAGCAGTACTTC.

The rearrangement joins TRBV5-1 to TRBJ2-3, with 12 nucleotides matching TRBD1. Germline CDR1 is SGHRS and CDR2 is YFSETQ. The CDR3 has 16 amino acids. Unmatched junction bases numbered 3, after V lost 0 bases and J lost 4 bases. The CDR3 reads CASSLGGTGGSDTQYF. The DNA of the CDR3 is TGCGCCAGCAGCTTGGGCGGGACAGGGGGCTCAGATACGCAGTATTTT.

This clonotype was detected ten times or more. This chain joins TRBV19 and TRBJ1-5, with TRBD1 identical over 7 bases. Germline values: CDR1 LNHDA, CDR2 SQIVND (reference sequence). CDR3 size: 16 residues. The trim removed 5 bases at V and 2 bases at J, leaving 9 bases unmatched. CDR3 amino acids: CASSLTGTVGNQPQHF. CDR3 coding DNA: TGTGCCAGTAGTCTAACCGGGACAGTGGGCAATCAGCCCCAGCATTTT.

A remark on this clonotype: A much larger clone lies one base from this, so it may be a read error. The chain joins TRBV20-1 to TRBJ2-1, with 13 nucleotides matching TRBD2. The CDR3 is 14 amino acids. With V trimmed by 6 bases and J by 9 bases, 8 bases remained unmatched. Germline V gives CDR1 DFQATT, CDR2 SNEGSKA (reference sequence). The CDR3, as DNA: TGCAGTGCCACCACTAGCGGGGGGGTCACTGAGCAGTTCTTC. Protein: CSATTSGGVTEQFF.

This CDR3 is CASSQERGALSEQFF. CDR3 in DNA: TGTGCCAGCAGCCAGGAGCGGGGGGCTCTGAGTGAGCAGTTCTTC. The chain uses TRBV4-2 and TRBJ2-1; 9 nucleotides line up with TRBD2. The CDR3 loop spans 15 amino acids. The V and J ends lost 3 bases and 9 bases, in that order; junction bases with no gene match: 9. Looked up from germline, CDR1 is LGHNA and CDR2 is YNFKEQ.

This clonotype appeared many times. The chain recombines TRBV7-2 with TRBJ1-2; no reliable D call. Germline lookup yields CDR1 SGHTA and CDR2 FQGNSA. V was clipped by 1 base and J by 0 bases, with 9 bases between them. The CDR3 length is 15 residues. The CDR3 coding sequence is TGTGCCAGCAGCTTAGAGTATGCGGCTAACTATGGCTACACCTTC. Its protein product is CASSLEYAANYGYTF. The full variable domain, in which reference TRBV7-2 and TRBJ1-2 provide the parts outside the CDR3, is GAGVSQSPSNKVTEKGKDVELRCDPISGHTALYWYRQSLGQGLEFLIYFQGNSAPDKSGLPSDRFSAERTGGSVSTLTIQRTQQEDSAVYLCASSLEYAANYGYTFGSGTRLTVV.

This clonotype appeared many times. The V gene is TRBV21-1, the J gene TRBJ2-7; the table gives TRBD1 as D, unverified against the DNA. TRBV21-1 represents a pseudogene. CDR3 length: 13 residues. The CDR3 loop reads CASSMGVASEQYF. CDR3 coding DNA: TGTGCCAGCAGCATGGGGGTCGCAAGCGAGCAGTACTTC.

The sample holds many counts of this clonotype. With a much larger clone just one base away, this may be a read error. The V call is TRBV7-9, the J call TRBJ2-5, with TRBD2 as a possible D gene (5 bases). CDR1 and CDR2 from the germline V gene are SEHNR and FQNEAQ (reference sequence). The germline V and J ends were trimmed by 5 bases and 11 bases, with 18 bases remaining between them. The CDR3 has 13 amino acids. The chain's CDR3 is CASSPKGPEEQYF. CDR3 nucleotide sequence: TGTGCCAGCAGCCCTAAGGGTCCGGAGGAGCAGTACTTC.

V usage is TRBV5-1 and J usage is TRBJ1-1; TRBD1 matches 8 bases. Germline CDR1 reads SGHRS; CDR2 reads YFSETQ. The V segment lost 7 bases and the J segment 4 bases; nucleotides outside the gene matches: 9. The CDR3 sequence is 14 residues long. CDR3 sequence reads: CASGGRTGSTEAFF. CDR3 nucleotides: TGCGCCAGCGGAGGACGGACAGGGTCCACTGAAGCTTTCTTT.

This clonotype was seen only a few times. V is TRBV3-1 and J is TRBJ2-3; no clear D gene. The CDR3 consists of 13 residues. Per germline, CDR1 LGHDT and CDR2 YNNKEL (reference sequence). Between the trimmed V and J ends, which lost 7 bases and 5 bases, there was a span of 13 bases. CDR3 DNA sequence: TGTGCCAGCAAAGAATGGAAGGAAGATACGCAGTATTTT. This encodes CASKEWKEDTQYF.

This clonotype was detected only a few times. This chain joins TRBV6-1 and TRBJ2-1; D may correspond to TRBD1 or TRBD2 (5 bases each). Judging by the DNA end, TRBJ2-7 fits better; the J call may be wrong. The CDR3 contains 15 residues. CDR1 is MNHNS, CDR2 SASEGT, per germline. The CDR3, as DNA: TGTGCCAGCAGAGGTTCAGGGAGCTCCTACAATGAGCAGTACTTC. Its protein is CASRGSGSSYNEQYF.

This clonotype has just a few counts. The J gene is TRBJ2-2, the V gene TRBV20-1; D unclear. This CDR3 contains 14 residues. Trimming removed 3 bases from V and 0 bases from J, with 8 bases in between. Germline V gene lookup returns CDR1 DFQATT and CDR2 SNEGSKA (reference sequence). The CDR3 here is CSASRGSNTGELFF. The CDR3 DNA is TGCAGTGCTAGTCGAGGATCGAACACCGGGGAGCTGTTTTTT.

The chain has TRBV20-1 and TRBJ2-7; a weak D match, TRBD2 (6 bases). Germline V gives CDR1 DFQATT, CDR2 SNEGSKA (reference sequence). This CDR3 spans 12 amino acids. CDR3: CGGKGMNNEQYF. The CDR3 DNA follows: TGCGGGGGGAAGGGGATGAACAATGAGCAGTACTTC.

This clonotype showed up many times. The chain has TRBV20-1 and TRBJ2-7; D may be TRBD1 (7 bases). The CDR3 runs to 13 residues. Germline V gene lookup returns CDR1 DFQATT and CDR2 SNEGSKA (reference sequence). V lost 7 bases and J 2 bases, leaving 15 bases between the germline ends. Here the CDR3 reads CSVNPGGTYEQYF. As DNA, the CDR3 is TGCAGTGTTAACCCAGGGGGGACCTACGAGCAGTACTTC.

This clonotype showed up many times. The V and J genes are TRBV9 and TRBJ2-1; 7 bases align to TRBD2. V lost 0 bases and J lost 0; bases outside the gene matches: 3. Germline-derived CDR1 and CDR2 are SGDLS and YYNGEE. The CDR3 loop spans 16 amino acids. The CDR3 reads CASSVAASGSYNEQFF. CDR3 bases: TGTGCCAGCAGCGTAGCGGCTAGCGGCTCCTACAATGAGCAGTTCTTC.

The chain has TRBV24-1 and TRBJ2-2, with D uncertain. Germline V gives CDR1 KGHDR, CDR2 SFDVKD. V lost 7 bases and J 4 bases, leaving 9 bases between the germline ends. The CDR3 length is 13 residues. The CDR3: CATRELGTGELFF. The DNA for the CDR3 is TGTGCCACCAGGGAATTGGGCACCGGGGAGCTGTTTTTT.

This sequence joins TRBV7-2 and TRBJ2-1; the D is unclear. Germline CDR1 is SGHTA and CDR2 is FQGNSA. The V end was cut by 2 bases, the J end by 4 bases, with 9 bases between. The CDR3 runs 14 residues. The CDR3 DNA reads as TGTGCCAGCAGCTTATTACCGGGTTACAATGAGCAGTTCTTC. Translated, it gives CASSLLPGYNEQFF.

In this sample, this clonotype turned up a few times. The chain carries TRBV20-1 and TRBJ1-1; a possible D gene is TRBD1 (5 bases). V was shortened by 1 base and J by 6 bases, with 12 bases between the two germline ends. The germline V gene has CDR1 DFQATT and CDR2 SNEGSKA (reference sequence). This CDR3 comprises 13 residues. Written as DNA, the CDR3 is TGCAGTGCTAGAGTTATGGGACTCGCTGAAGCTTTCTTT. The encoded protein is CSARVMGLAEAFF.

About this clonotype itself: A clone one base away is much larger, so this may be a read error. This chain links TRBV6-2 or TRBV6-3 with TRBJ2-1; TRBD1 or TRBD2 may be the D gene (5 bases each). The CDR3 is 16 residues long. V lost 2 bases and J lost 10, with 21 bases in between. CDR1 MNHEY and CDR2 SVGEGT come from the germline V gene. Written as DNA, the CDR3 is TGTGCCAGCAGTTACCATTTATCAGGGACCACCTACGAGCAGTTCTTC. Translating it yields CASSYHLSGTTYEQFF.

The table lists this clonotype with many counts. V usage is TRBV2 and J usage is TRBJ1-6; the match to TRBD1 covers 8 bases. The CDR3 length is 13 residues. CDR1 SNHLY and CDR2 FYNNEI come from the germline V gene. Trimming removed 6 bases from V and 10 bases from J; junction bases left unmatched: 5. CDR3 nucleotides: TGTGCCAGCAGGGGACAGGAAGGGTCACCCCTCCACTTT. Translation gives CASRGQEGSPLHF.

This clonotype was observed a handful of times. The chain uses TRBV19 and TRBJ2-3, with D tentatively TRBD1 (6 bases). CDR3 length: 14 residues. With 7 bases removed from V and 5 bases from J, the gap between germline ends came to 16 bases. Germline CDR1 is LNHDA and CDR2 is SQIVND (reference sequence). The CDR3 sequence: CASNLQGWGDTQYF. The DNA for the CDR3 is TGTGCCAGTAACCTACAGGGTTGGGGAGATACGCAGTATTTT. Together with reference TRBV19 and TRBJ2-3, the CDR3 gives the full variable domain: DGGITQSPKYLFRKEGQNVTLSCEQNLNHDAMYWYRQDPGQGLRLIYYSQIVNDFQKGDIAEGYSVSREKKESFPLTVTSAQKNPTAFYLCASNLQGWGDTQYFGPGTRLTVL.

This clonotype was seen at least ten times. J is TRBJ1-2 and V is TRBV24-1, with a possible D match to TRBD1 (6 bases). Germline-derived CDR1 and CDR2 are KGHDR and SFDVKD. The CDR3 runs 15 residues. The V gene lost 3 bases and the J gene lost 8 bases, with 18 bases spanning the gap. The CDR3 bases are TGTGCCACCAGTGATCCTTTACAGGGTCTAAGCGGCTACACCTTC. This translates into CATSDPLQGLSGYTF.

The chain couples TRBV28 to TRBJ1-5; maybe TRBD1 (6 bases). This CDR3 comprises 15 residues. Looked up from germline, CDR1 is MDHEN and CDR2 is SYDVKM. Trimming stripped 5 bases from V and 0 bases from J, with 11 bases between. The CDR3 region is CASSPGAFSNQPQHF. CDR3 DNA sequence: TGTGCCAGCAGTCCGGGGGCATTTAGCAATCAGCCCCAGCATTTT.

On this clonotype: This may arise from a read error, as a much more abundant clone is one base away. The chain carries TRBV5-1 and TRBJ2-3; 11 nucleotides align to TRBD1. CDR1 is SGHRS, CDR2 YFSETQ, per germline. This CDR3 comprises 14 residues. V shed 4 bases and J 6 bases; nucleotides not matched to a gene: 4. In nucleotides, the CDR3 is TGCGCCAGCAGCAGGGGACAGGGGGGTGATACGCAGTATTTT. Translation gives CASSRGQGGDTQYF.

This clonotype was counted between two and nine times. V gene TRBV29-1 combines with J gene TRBJ2-2; 10 nucleotides match TRBD2. The germline gives CDR1 SQVTM, CDR2 ANQGSEA. The V gene end was trimmed by 5 bases and the J gene end by 5 bases; junction bases not matched to a gene: 2. This CDR3 spans 13 amino acids. The CDR3, as DNA: TGCAGCGTTCCAGCGGGGGGGACCGGGGAGCTGTTTTTT. It is translated as CSVPAGGTGELFF.

This clonotype was observed a few times. The J gene is TRBJ1-3, the V gene TRBV4-1, with D possibly matching TRBD1 (5 bases). The germline V gene encodes CDR1 MGHRA and CDR2 YSYEKL. The CDR3 is 15 residues long. The V end was cut by 0 bases, the J end by 4 bases, with 10 bases between. The CDR3, as DNA: TGCGCCAGCAGCCAAGATCCGGGGCGGGGAAACACCATATATTTT. Amino acids: CASSQDPGRGNTIYF.

This clonotype has more than one count but fewer than ten. At one boundary the junction diverges from the germline segment, which might be a read error. The CDR3 sequence is CASSYGQGAGETQYF. CDR3 coding DNA: TGTGCTAGCAGCTACGGACAGGGGGCCGGGGAGACCCAGTACTTC. The genes are TRBV7-7 and TRBJ2-7, with 11 bases fitting TRBD1. The J call may be faulty, since TRBJ2-5 better matches the DNA end. The V gene's germline CDR1 is SSHAT and CDR2 FNYEAQ (reference sequence). This CDR3 has 15 amino acids.

Many counts were recorded for this clonotype. This chain joins TRBV6-5 and TRBJ2-7; possible D gene TRBD1, 6 bases. In germline, CDR1 is MNHEY, CDR2 SVGAGI. With 4 bases removed from V and 2 bases from J, the gap between germline ends came to 15 bases. This CDR3 contains 15 residues. CDR3 sequence (DNA): TGTGCCAGCAGTTCCTGGACAGCCGTCACCTACGAGCAGTACTTC. Encoded protein: CASSSWTAVTYEQYF.

The rearrangement joins TRBV28 to TRBJ2-1; 10 bases line up with TRBD2. The J call may be mistaken, given a closer DNA end match to TRBJ2-7. This CDR3 contains 15 residues. CDR1 MDHEN and CDR2 SYDVKM come from the germline V gene. The CDR3 region is CASSQLAGQDNEQYF. CDR3 DNA sequence: TGTGCCAGCAGTCAACTAGCGGGGCAAGACAATGAGCAGTACTTC.

The chain is built from TRBV29-1 and TRBJ2-2; maybe TRBD2 (5 bases). The germline V gene encodes CDR1 SQVTM and CDR2 ANQGSEA. The CDR3 has 14 residues. V lost 6 bases and J lost 0, with 11 bases in between. CDR3 protein: CSVALGTNTGELFF. The CDR3 bases are TGCAGCGTCGCCCTCGGGACGAACACCGGGGAGCTGTTTTTT.

The gene calls are TRBV11-3 and TRBJ2-4; the match to TRBD2 covers 8 bases. This CDR3 is 14 amino acids long. Germline CDR1 SGHNT, CDR2 YENEEA. V gave up 4 bases and J gave up 8 bases; unmatched junction bases: 7. CDR3 protein: CASSSGGDSDIQYF. CDR3 bases: TGTGCCAGCAGCTCCGGGGGGGATTCGGACATTCAGTACTTC.